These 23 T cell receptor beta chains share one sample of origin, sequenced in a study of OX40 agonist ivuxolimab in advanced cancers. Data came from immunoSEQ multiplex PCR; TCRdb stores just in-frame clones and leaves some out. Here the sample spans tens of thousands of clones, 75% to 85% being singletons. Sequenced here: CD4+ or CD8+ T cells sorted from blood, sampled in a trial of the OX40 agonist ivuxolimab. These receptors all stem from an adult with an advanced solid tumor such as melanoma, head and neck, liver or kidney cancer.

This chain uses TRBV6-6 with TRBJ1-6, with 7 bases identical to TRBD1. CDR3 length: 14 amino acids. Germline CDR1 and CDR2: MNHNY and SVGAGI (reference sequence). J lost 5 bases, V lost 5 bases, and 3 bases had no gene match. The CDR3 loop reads CASSTGQNNSPLHF. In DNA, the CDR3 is TGTGCCAGCAGTACGGGACAGAATAATTCACCCCTCCACTTT.

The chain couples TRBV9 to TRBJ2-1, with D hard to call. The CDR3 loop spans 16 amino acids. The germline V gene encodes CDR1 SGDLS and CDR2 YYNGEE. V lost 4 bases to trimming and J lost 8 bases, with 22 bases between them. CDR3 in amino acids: CASSLSGSSGIYEQFF. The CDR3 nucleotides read TGTGCCAGCAGCCTAAGTGGAAGCTCCGGAATTTATGAGCAGTTCTTC.

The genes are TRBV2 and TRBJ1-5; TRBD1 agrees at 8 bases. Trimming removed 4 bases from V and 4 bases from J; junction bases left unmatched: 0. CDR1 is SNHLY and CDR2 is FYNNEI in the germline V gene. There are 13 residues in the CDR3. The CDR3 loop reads CASSGQGNQPQHF. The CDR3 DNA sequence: TGTGCCAGCAGTGGACAGGGGAATCAGCCCCAGCATTTT.

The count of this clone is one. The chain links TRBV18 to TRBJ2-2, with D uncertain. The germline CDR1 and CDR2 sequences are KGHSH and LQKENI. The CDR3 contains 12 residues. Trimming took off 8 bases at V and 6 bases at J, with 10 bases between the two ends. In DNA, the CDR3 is TGTGCCAGCCGAGTAGAGGCCGGGGAGCTGTTTTTT. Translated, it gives CASRVEAGELFF.

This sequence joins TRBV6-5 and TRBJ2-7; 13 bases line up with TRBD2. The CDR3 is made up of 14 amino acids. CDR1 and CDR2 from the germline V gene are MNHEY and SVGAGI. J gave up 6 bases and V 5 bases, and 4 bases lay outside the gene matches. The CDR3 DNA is TGTGCCAGCAGTACGGGACTAGCGGGATTCGAGCAGTACTTC. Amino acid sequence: CASSTGLAGFEQYF.

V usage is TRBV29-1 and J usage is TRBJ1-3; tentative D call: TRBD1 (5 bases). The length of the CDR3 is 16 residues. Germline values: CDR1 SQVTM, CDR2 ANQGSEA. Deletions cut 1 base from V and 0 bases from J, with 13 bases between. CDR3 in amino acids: CSVEGWDGVSGNTIYF. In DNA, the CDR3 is TGCAGCGTTGAAGGCTGGGACGGAGTCTCTGGAAACACCATATATTTT.

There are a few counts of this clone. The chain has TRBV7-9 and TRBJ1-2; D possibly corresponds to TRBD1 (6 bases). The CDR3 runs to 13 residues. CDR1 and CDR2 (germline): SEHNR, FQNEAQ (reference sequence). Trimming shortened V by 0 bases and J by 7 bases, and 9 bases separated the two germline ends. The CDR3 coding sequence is TGTGCCAGCAGCTTAGCGGGGGACACTGGCTACACCTTC. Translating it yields CASSLAGDTGYTF.

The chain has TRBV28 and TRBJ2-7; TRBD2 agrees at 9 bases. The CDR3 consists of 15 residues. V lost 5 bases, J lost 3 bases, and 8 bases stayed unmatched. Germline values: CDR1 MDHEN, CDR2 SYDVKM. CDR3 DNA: TGTGCCAGCAGTAGGAGTGTAGCGGGAGACTACGAGCAGTACTTC. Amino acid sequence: CASSRSVAGDYEQYF.

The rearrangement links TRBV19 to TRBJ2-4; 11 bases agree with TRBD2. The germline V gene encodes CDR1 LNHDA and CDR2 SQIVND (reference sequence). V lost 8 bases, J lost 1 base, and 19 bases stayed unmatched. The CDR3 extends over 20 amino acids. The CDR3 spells CASSFSGLAGGNGAKNIQYF. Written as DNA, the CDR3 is TGTGCCAGTTCCTTTAGTGGTCTAGCGGGAGGCAATGGGGCCAAAAACATTCAGTACTTC.

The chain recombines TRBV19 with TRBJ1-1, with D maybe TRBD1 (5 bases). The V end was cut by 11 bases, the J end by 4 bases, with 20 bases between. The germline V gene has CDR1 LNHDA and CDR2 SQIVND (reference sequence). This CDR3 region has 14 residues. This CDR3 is CARTWEGKGTEAFF. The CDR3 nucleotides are TGTGCCCGAACCTGGGAGGGGAAGGGCACTGAAGCTTTCTTT.

CDR3 bases: TGTGCCAGCAGCTTACGGGCGGACAGGGCCGCTAACTATGGCTACACCTTC. This codes for CASSLRADRAANYGYTF. V gene TRBV13 combines with J gene TRBJ1-2, with 8 bases aligning to TRBD1. Unmatched junction bases numbered 8, after V lost 2 bases and J lost 0 bases. This CDR3 has 17 residues. Germline CDR1 PRHDT, CDR2 FYEKMQ (reference sequence).

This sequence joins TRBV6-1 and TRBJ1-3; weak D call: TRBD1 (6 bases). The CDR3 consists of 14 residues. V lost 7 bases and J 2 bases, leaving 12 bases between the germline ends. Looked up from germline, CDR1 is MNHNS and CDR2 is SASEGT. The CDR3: CASIEGGAGNTIYF. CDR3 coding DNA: TGTGCCAGCATTGAGGGGGGGGCTGGAAACACCATATATTTT.

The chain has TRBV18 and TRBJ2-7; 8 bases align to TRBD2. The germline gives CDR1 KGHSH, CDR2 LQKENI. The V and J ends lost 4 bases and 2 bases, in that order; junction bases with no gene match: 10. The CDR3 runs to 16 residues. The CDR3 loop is CASSRERGLVTYEQYF. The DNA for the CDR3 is TGTGCCAGCTCACGTGAGAGGGGACTAGTAACCTACGAGCAGTACTTC.

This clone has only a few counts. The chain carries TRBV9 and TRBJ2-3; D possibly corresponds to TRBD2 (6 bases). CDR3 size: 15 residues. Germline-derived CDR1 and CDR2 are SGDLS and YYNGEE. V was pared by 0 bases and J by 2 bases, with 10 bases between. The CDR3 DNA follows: TGTGCCAGCAGCGTAGGGAGGGGATACACAGATACGCAGTATTTT. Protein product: CASSVGRGYTDTQYF. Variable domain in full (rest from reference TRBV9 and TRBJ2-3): DSGVTQTPKHLITATGQRVTLRCSPRSGDLSVYWYQQSLDQGLQFLIQYYNGEERAKGNILERFSAQQFPDLHSELNLSSLELGDSALYFCASSVGRGYTDTQYFGPGTRLTVL.

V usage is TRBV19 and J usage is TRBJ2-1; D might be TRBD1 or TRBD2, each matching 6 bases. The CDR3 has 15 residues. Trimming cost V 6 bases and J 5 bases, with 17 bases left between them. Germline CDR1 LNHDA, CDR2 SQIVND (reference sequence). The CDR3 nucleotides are TGTGCCAGTAGAAGCCCGGGGGCTGGTAACAATGAGCAGTTCTTC. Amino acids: CASRSPGAGNNEQFF.

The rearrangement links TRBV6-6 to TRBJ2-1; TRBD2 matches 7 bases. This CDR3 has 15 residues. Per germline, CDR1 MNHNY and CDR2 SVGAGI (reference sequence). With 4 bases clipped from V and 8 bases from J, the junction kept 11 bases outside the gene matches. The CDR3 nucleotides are TGTGCCAGCAGTTCCGGGAGGAGGTCCACAGATGAGCAGTTCTTC. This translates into CASSSGRRSTDEQFF.

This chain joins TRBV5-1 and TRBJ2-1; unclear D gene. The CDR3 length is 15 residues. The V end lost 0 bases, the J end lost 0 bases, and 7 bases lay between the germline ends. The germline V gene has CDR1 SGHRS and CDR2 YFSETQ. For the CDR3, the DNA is TGCGCCAGCAGCTTGGTTGGGTCCTCCTACAATGAGCAGTTCTTC. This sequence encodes CASSLVGSSYNEQFF. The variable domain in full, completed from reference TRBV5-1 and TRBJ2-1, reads KAGVTQTPRYLIKTRGQQVTLSCSPISGHRSVSWYQQTPGQGLQFLFEYFSETQRNKGNFPGRFSGRQFSNSRSEMNVSTLELGDSALYLCASSLVGSSYNEQFFGPGTRLTVL.

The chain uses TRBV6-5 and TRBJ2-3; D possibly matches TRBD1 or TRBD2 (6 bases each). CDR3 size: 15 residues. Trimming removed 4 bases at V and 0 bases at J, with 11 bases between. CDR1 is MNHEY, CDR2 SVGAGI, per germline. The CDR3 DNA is TGTGCCAGCAGTTGGGGGGCGGGAAGCACAGATACGCAGTATTTT. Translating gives CASSWGAGSTDTQYF.

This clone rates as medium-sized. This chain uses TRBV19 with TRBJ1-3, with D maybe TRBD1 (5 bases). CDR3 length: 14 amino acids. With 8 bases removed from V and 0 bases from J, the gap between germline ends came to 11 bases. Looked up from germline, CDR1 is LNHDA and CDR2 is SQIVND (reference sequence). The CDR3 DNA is TGTGCCAGTTGGGACGGAAGCTCTGGAAACACCATATATTTT. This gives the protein CASWDGSSGNTIYF.

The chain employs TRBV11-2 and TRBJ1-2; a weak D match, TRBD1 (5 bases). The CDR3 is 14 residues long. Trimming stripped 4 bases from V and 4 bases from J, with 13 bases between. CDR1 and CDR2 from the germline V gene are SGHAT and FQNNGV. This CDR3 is CASSSLRGSYGYTF. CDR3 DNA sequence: TGTGCCAGCAGCTCCCTACGGGGGAGCTATGGCTACACCTTC. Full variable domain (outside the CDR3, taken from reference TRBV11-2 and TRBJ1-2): EAGVAQSPRYKIIEKRQSVAFWCNPISGHATLYWYQQILGQGPKLLIQFQNNGVVDDSQLPKDRFSAERLKGVDSTLKIQPAKLEDSAVYLCASSSLRGSYGYTFGSGTRLTVV.

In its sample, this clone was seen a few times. CDR3 nucleotide sequence: TGTGCCTGGAGCGCCTATTCCTTTCCAGGGAGCTCCTATAATTCACCCCTCCACTTT. Amino acid sequence: CAWSAYSFPGSSYNSPLHF. This chain joins TRBV30 and TRBJ1-6; possibly TRBD1 for D (5 bases). CDR3 length equals 19 residues. The germline V gene has CDR1 GTSNPN and CDR2 SVGIG (reference sequence). Deletions cut 3 bases from V and 0 bases from J, with 21 bases between. The variable domain in full, completed from reference TRBV30 and TRBJ1-6, reads SQTIHQWPATLVQPVGSPLSLECTVEGTSNPNLYWYRQAAGRGLQLLFYSVGIGQISSEVPQNLSASRPQDRQFILSSKKLLLSDSGFYLCAWSAYSFPGSSYNSPLHFGNGTRLTVT.

This CDR3 is CASSLMTSGGQDEQFF. DNA for the CDR3: TGCGCCAGCAGCTTGATGACTAGCGGGGGGCAGGATGAGCAGTTCTTC. The chain joins TRBV5-1 to TRBJ2-1, with 13 bases aligning to TRBD2. The V gene end was trimmed by 1 base and the J gene end by 8 bases; junction bases not matched to a gene: 6. This CDR3 is built from 16 residues. From germline, CDR1 is SGHRS and CDR2 YFSETQ.

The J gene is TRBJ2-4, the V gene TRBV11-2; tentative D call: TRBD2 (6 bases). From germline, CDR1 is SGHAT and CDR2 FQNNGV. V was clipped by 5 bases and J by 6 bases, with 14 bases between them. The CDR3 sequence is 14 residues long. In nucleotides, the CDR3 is TGTGCCAGCAGCCGGGGGACGCTCGTAAACATTCAGTACTTC. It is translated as CASSRGTLVNIQYF.